The rows below give T cell receptor beta chains drawn from one sample of a study of PD-1 blockade in mismatch repair-deficient tumors. Measured with immunoSEQ multiplex PCR; TCRdb has only the in-frame clones, and not every one. The sample includes about 14,000 clones, 75% to 85% of them seen just once. This material consisted of PBMCs, taken about 15 weeks after starting pembrolizumab. The source is an adult with mismatch repair-deficient cancer. CDR3s include the opening cysteine and the closing phenylalanine or tryptophan. The D gene is left open where the match is weak. Part of the rows lack a size; the others show once, few, many or a class for expanded clones.

J gene	V gene	clone size	D gene	CDR3 DNA	CDR3 protein
TRBJ2-7	TRBV5-1	few	NA	TGCGCCAGCAGCTTGGAAGTCGCGGGGAACTACGAGCAGTACTTC	CASSLEVAGNYEQYF
TRBJ1-1	TRBV4-1	NA	NA	TGCGCCAGCAGTCGGACACAGAACACTGAAGCTTTCTTT	CASSRTQNTEAFF
TRBJ1-1	TRBV6-6	NA	TRBD1	TGTGCCAGCAGCGAGACAGGGAGGAACACTGAAGCTTTCTTT	CASSETGRNTEAFF
TRBJ2-7	TRBV15	few	NA	TGTGCCACCAGCAGAGATACGGGAAGGACCTACGAGCAGTACTTC	CATSRDTGRTYEQYF
TRBJ2-3	TRBV28	NA	TRBD2	TGTGCCAGCAATTCCCGGACTAGCGGCGGTTATACGCAGTATTTT	CASNSRTSGGYTQYF
TRBJ2-1	TRBV6-1	NA	NA	TGTGCCAGCAGTGCCCAGAAGTATCGAGAGCAGTTCTTC	CASSAQKYREQFF
TRBJ2-7	TRBV18	few	NA	TGTGCCAGCTCAGCTTGGGACAACTTATACGAGCAGTACTTC	CASSAWDNLYEQYF
TRBJ1-2	TRBV2	few	TRBD1	TGTGCCAGCAGTGTGACAGGGAACTATGGCTACACCTTC	CASSVTGNYGYTF
TRBJ1-1	TRBV28	NA	TRBD1	TGTGCCAGCACCCCAAGTGGGACAGGGGGCTTTTACACTGAAGCTTTCTTT	CASTPSGTGGFYTEAFF
TRBJ2-7	TRBV25-1	NA	NA	TGTGCCAGCAGTGATGCAGGGGTATACGAGCAGTACTTC	CASSDAGVYEQYF
TRBJ2-2	TRBV4-1	NA	TRBD1	TGCGCCAGCAGCCAAACAGGGGGCCGAAACACCGGGGAGCTGTTTTTT	CASSQTGGRNTGELFF
TRBJ2-7	TRBV28	few	NA	TGTGCCAGCAGCCTCAGGGGTAGCTGGCAGTACTTC	CASSLRGSWQYF
TRBJ1-2	TRBV2	once	NA	TGTGCCAGCAGTGAAGCAGCCTATGGCTACACCTTC	CASSEAAYGYTF
TRBJ2-5	TRBV4-2	NA	TRBD2	TGTGCCAGCAGCCAATTAGCGGGAGGTGGGGTCGGCGAGACCCAGTACTTC	CASSQLAGGGVGETQYF
TRBJ2-5	TRBV5-1	NA	NA	NA	CASSFGSGEETQYF
TRBJ2-4	TRBV28	NA	NA	TGTGCCAGCAGCCTCCCAGGGGGGGCCAAAAACATTCAGTACTTC	CASSLPGGAKNIQYF
TRBJ2-2	TRBV18	NA	TRBD2	TGTGCCAGCTCAATCAGCGGGACCCCGGGGAACACCGGGGAGCTGTTTTTT	CASSISGTPGNTGELFF
TRBJ2-7	TRBV27	once	TRBD1	TGTGCCAGCAGCAAACAGGGGGTAGACGAGCAGTACTTC	CASSKQGVDEQYF
TRBJ1-1	TRBV29-1	NA	NA	TGCAGCGTTGTGCGGAGGGGAACTGAAGCTTTCTTT	CSVVRRGTEAFF
TRBJ2-1	TRBV2	NA	NA	TGTGCCAGCATCCCCAGGGTATACGGTGAGCAGTTCTTC	CASIPRVYGEQFF
TRBJ2-5	TRBV2	NA	NA	TGTGCCAGCAGTGGGGGAACTAGCCAAACCCAGTACTTC	CASSGGTSQTQYF
TRBJ2-3	TRBV30	NA	TRBD1	TGTGCCTGGAAGGGACAGGGGAACACAGATACGCAGTATTTT	CAWKGQGNTDTQYF
TRBJ1-5	TRBV28	NA	TRBD1	TGTGCCAGCAGTTTTTTACAGGGGGAAAGTCAGCCCCAGCATTTT	CASSFLQGESQPQHF
TRBJ1-1	TRBV19	NA	NA	TGTGCCAGTAAAGACTGGGAGGGAAAAAACACTGAAGCTTTCTTT	CASKDWEGKNTEAFF